The T cell receptor (beta chain) under discussion was sequenced for a study of vaccination and CD4 T cells after COVID-19. Study at large: The study drew post-COVID samples a median roughly 110 days after diagnosis (range 35 to 161).

An Oncomine TCR Beta short-read assay was used to sequence the DNA from cultured CD4+ T cells. TCRdb re-derived calls from the PCR reads in MiXCR, one entry per CDR3 protein. The sample contains fewer than 7,000 distinct CDR3 sequences, 68% of which appear only once. This sample's treatment: approximately 10-day PBMC culture with coronavirus spike peptide pools or control peptides (ViraFEST assay). Using peptide pools, antigen-specific T cells were expanded in ViraFEST before TCRs were sequenced. In the case of this clonotype: The target antigen is unknown.

The receptor was derived from a human donor who had recovered from COVID-19. The sequenced material came from CD4+ T cells from blood, cultured in vitro.

The CDR3: CASSLVVSGSYEQYF. CDR3 DNA: TGTGCCAGCAGCTTAGTTGTTAGCGGGAGCTACGAGCAGTACTTC. J is TRBJ2-7 and V is TRBV7-2, with 9 bases lining up with TRBD2. Germline V gene data show CDR1 as SGHTA and CDR2 as FQGNSA. Germline trimming cut 1 base from V and 3 bases from J; bases unmatched to any gene: 4. There are 15 residues in the CDR3.